These 3 T cell receptor beta chains share one sample of origin, sequenced in a study of radiation and T cells in renal cell carcinoma (dated by TCRdb to 2019 to 2021). To prepare the library, the immunoSEQ multiplex PCR assay was applied. TCRdb took this table from immuneACCESS and kept in-frame rearrangements with V and J called. Such tables lack part of the clones; where checked against another copy, unresolved V genes explain under half of the gap, and the rest is unexplained. Recorded for this sample are roughly 150,000 clones; around 90% of them occurred a single time. Around 4.1% of the sample belongs to the ten largest clones. This specimen's time point label, interpreted: baseline pretreatment blood. Sample treatment or condition, as interpreted from the label and publication: 15 Gy SBRT to primary tumor, nephrectomy 4 weeks later. The starting material was blood, obtained from a patient whose treatment included radiotherapy and nephrectomy. The receptors come from a woman in her seventies with renal cell carcinoma.

J is TRBJ1-5 and V is TRBV6-1; tentative D call: TRBD1 (6 bases). Germline CDR1 and CDR2: MNHNS and SASEGT. CDR3 length equals 15 residues. V was cut by 0 bases and J by 2 bases, with 8 bases left in between. In DNA form, the CDR3 reads TGTGCCAGCAGTGAAGCGGGGGCGGGCAATCAGCCCCAGCATTTT. As protein: CASSEAGAGNQPQHF.

The chain uses TRBV6-1 and TRBJ1-1, with D unclear. The V end lost 5 bases, the J end lost 1 base, and 8 bases lay between the germline ends. Per the germline V gene, CDR1 is MNHNS and CDR2 is SASEGT. The CDR3 spans 13 residues. The CDR3 is CASSSSGNTEAFF. The DNA of the CDR3 is TGTGCCAGCAGTTCCTCGGGGAACACTGAAGCTTTCTTT.

The gene calls are TRBV2 and TRBJ1-4; TRBD1 is a possible D gene (5 bases). The CDR3 spans 15 residues. Trimming took off 7 bases at V and 0 bases at J, with 12 bases between the two ends. Germline V gene sequence: CDR1 SNHLY, CDR2 FYNNEI. The CDR3 region is CASNPGRATNEKLFF. The CDR3 DNA reads TGTGCCAGCAATCCGGGACGGGCAACTAATGAAAAACTGTTTTTT.